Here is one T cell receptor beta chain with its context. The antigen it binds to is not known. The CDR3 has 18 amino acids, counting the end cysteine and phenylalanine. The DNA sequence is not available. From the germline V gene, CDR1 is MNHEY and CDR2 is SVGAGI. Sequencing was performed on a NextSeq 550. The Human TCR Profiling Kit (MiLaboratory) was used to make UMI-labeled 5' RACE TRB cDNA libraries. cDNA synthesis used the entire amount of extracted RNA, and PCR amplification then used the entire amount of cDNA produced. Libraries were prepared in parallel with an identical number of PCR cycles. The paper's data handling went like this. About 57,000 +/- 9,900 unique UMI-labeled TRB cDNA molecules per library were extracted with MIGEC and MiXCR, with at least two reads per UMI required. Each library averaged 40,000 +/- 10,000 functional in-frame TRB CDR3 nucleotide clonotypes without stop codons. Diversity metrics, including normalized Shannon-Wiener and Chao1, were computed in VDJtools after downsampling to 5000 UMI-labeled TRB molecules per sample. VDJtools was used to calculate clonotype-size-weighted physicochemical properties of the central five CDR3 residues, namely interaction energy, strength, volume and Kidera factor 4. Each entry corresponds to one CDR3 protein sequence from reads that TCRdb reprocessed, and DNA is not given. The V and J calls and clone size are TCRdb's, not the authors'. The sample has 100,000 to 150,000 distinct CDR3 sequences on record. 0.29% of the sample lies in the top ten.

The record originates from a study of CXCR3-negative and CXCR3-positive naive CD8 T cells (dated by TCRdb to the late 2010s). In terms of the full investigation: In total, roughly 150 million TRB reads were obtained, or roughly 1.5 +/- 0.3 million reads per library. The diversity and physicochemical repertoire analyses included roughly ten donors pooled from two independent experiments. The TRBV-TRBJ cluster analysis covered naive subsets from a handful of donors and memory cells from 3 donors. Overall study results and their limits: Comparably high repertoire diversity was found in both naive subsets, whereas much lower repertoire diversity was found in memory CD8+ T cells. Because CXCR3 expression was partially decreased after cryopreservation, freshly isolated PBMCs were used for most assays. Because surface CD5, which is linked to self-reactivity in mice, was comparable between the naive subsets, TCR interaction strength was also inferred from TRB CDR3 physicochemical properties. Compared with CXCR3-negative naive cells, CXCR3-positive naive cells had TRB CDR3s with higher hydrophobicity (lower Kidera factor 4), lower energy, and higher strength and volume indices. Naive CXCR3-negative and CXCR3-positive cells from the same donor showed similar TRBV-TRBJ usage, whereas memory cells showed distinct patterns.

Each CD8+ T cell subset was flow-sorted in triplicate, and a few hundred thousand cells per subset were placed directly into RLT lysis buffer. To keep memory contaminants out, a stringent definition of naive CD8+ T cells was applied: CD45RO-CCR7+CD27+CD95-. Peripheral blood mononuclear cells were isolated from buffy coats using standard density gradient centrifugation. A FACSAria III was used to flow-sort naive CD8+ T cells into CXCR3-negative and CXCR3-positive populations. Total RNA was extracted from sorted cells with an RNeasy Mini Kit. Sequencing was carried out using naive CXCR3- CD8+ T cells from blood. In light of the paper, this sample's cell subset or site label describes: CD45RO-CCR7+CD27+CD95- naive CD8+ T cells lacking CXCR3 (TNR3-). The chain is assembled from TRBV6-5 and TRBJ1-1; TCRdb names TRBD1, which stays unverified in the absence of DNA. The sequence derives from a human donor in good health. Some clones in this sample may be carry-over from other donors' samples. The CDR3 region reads CASSYFWTGGEENTEAFF.